This T cell receptor (beta chain) was found in a study of early T cells in non-severe SARS-CoV-2 infection. The wider study: Chains stayed unpaired after sequencing of bulk RNA from unsorted whole blood. Findings of the study overall: Anti-spike CD8 specificities were favored by VDJdb matching, whose results missed private and CD4 specificities.

CDR1 and CDR2 from the germline V gene are MNHEY and SVGAGI. The CDR3 consists of 15 residues. V lost 2 bases, J lost 1 base, and 1 base stayed unmatched. As regards this clonotype: The antigen remains undetermined.

Tagging with unique molecular identifiers was applied to individual cDNA molecules. Via MiXCR, TCRdb re-called the 5' RACE reads, giving one row per CDR3 protein. The data contain around 77,000 distinct CDR3 sequences, about 14% of them singletons. The source material was whole blood, sampled at baseline. V usage is TRBV6-5 and J usage is TRBJ2-5; TRBD2 aligns across 10 bases. The clonotype comes from an adult who was a healthcare worker with PCR-confirmed SARS-CoV-2 infection or an uninfected control (not recorded which). DNA for the CDR3: TGTGCCAGCAGTTACCTAGCGGGAGCCCAAGAGACCCAGTACTTC. This encodes CASSYLAGAQETQYF.